This entry lists 6 T cell receptor beta chains sequenced from one sample in a study of OX40 agonist ivuxolimab in advanced cancers. Clones were read by immunoSEQ multiplex PCR, and TCRdb kept only the in-frame ones, dropping some. The sample includes more than 50,000 clones, 86% of them seen just once. The material sequenced was CD4+ or CD8+ T cells sorted from blood, taken in a trial of the OX40 agonist ivuxolimab. The receptors originated from an adult with an advanced solid tumor such as melanoma, head and neck, liver or kidney cancer.

The chain combines TRBV12-5 with TRBJ2-7, with unresolved D. The CDR3 runs to 13 residues. The germline V gene encodes CDR1 LGHNT and CDR2 FRNRAP. V dropped 9 bases and J dropped 5 bases, with 17 bases sitting between them. CDR3: CASPPPLQNEQYF. CDR3 DNA: TGTGCTAGCCCCCCCCCTCTGCAGAACGAGCAGTACTTC.

By proportion, this clone is medium-sized. V usage is TRBV28 and J usage is TRBJ1-1, with D hard to call. V lost 5 bases to trimming and J lost 5 bases, with 15 bases between them. This CDR3 region has 14 residues. Germline CDR1 and CDR2: MDHEN and SYDVKM. Here the CDR3 DNA reads TGTGCCAGCAGTCCCCCCGCAAGAGGTACTGAAGCTTTCTTT. It encodes CASSPPARGTEAFF.

V gene TRBV9 combines with J gene TRBJ2-2; D gene unclear. The CDR3 is 15 amino acids. V shed 0 bases and J shed 4 bases, with 10 bases lying between them. Germline assignment: CDR1 SGDLS and CDR2 YYNGEE. In DNA, the CDR3 is TGTGCCAGCAGCGTAGAGGGTAGTTCCACCGGGGAGCTGTTTTTT. Translation gives CASSVEGSSTGELFF. The variable domain in full, completed from reference TRBV9 and TRBJ2-2, reads DSGVTQTPKHLITATGQRVTLRCSPRSGDLSVYWYQQSLDQGLQFLIQYYNGEERAKGNILERFSAQQFPDLHSELNLSSLELGDSALYFCASSVEGSSTGELFFGEGSRLTVL.

A note on this clone: Other nucleotide sequences in the sample specify the same CDR3. The rearrangement uses TRBV4-1 and TRBJ1-3; a weak D match, TRBD1 (6 bases). Germline values: CDR1 MGHRA, CDR2 YSYEKL. The CDR3 covers 16 residues. Trimming removed 5 bases from V and 4 bases from J, with 18 bases in between. CDR3: CASSNPTGGSGNTIYF. CDR3 DNA: TGCGCCAGCAGCAATCCTACGGGGGGCTCCGGAAACACCATATATTTT.

The chain uses TRBV5-8 and TRBJ2-7, with D maybe TRBD1 (6 bases). This CDR3 region has 12 residues. CDR1 is SGHTS and CDR2 is YDEGEE in the germline V gene. The V gene lost 3 bases and the J gene lost 2 bases, with 6 bases spanning the gap. CDR3 sequence (DNA): TGTGCCAGCAGCTGGACAGCCTACGAGCAGTACTTC. Its translation: CASSWTAYEQYF.

The V and J genes are TRBV28 and TRBJ2-2, with 9 bases lining up with TRBD2. The germline V gene has CDR1 MDHEN and CDR2 SYDVKM. The CDR3 spans 11 residues. Here the CDR3 DNA reads TGTGCTAGCGGGAGAACCGGGGAGCTGTTTTTT. Its protein product is CASGRTGELFF.